Presented here are 13 T cell receptor beta chains from one specimen sequenced in a study of Graves' ophthalmopathy and Graves' hyperthyroidism. RNA transcripts were the source from which TCR beta CDR3 regions were amplified. An opening RT-PCR round employed HTBI primers and preceded a second-round multiplex PCR. From the multiplex PCR reads, TCRdb called clonotypes with MiXCR, one entry per CDR3 protein. This table has roughly 1.1 million distinct CDR3 sequences, 35% to 40% appearing once. The sample was peripheral blood or thyroid tissue (not recorded which). The receptors come from an adult man with Graves' hyperthyroidism.

J is TRBJ2-7 and V is TRBV12-3 or TRBV12-4; 7 bases line up with TRBD2. Trimming took 5 bases from V and 3 from J; bases not matched to a gene: 10. The CDR3 has 15 residues. The DNA of the CDR3 is TGTGCCAGCAGTGCGACCCAGCGGGACGACTACGAGCAGTACTTC. Protein product: CASSATQRDDYEQYF.

The genes are TRBV7-9 and TRBJ2-2; a possible D gene is TRBD2 (6 bases). Between the trimmed V and J ends, which lost 4 bases and 2 bases, there was a span of 14 bases. Germline V CDR1 and CDR2: SEHNR, FQNEAQ (reference sequence). This CDR3 comprises 16 residues. In DNA form, the CDR3 reads TGTGCCAGCAGCTCCAAGCGGAGGGGCAACACCGGGGAGCTGTTTTTT. It is translated as CASSSKRRGNTGELFF.

A word on this clonotype: A read error is possible here, since a much larger clone lies one base away. The CDR3 sequence: CVSSRTFEEQYF. The CDR3, as DNA: TGTGTCAGCAGCCGCACGTTTGAAGAGCAGTACTTC. This chain joins TRBV7-9 and TRBJ2-7; D unresolved. Germline V gives CDR1 SEHNR, CDR2 FQNEAQ (reference sequence). CDR3 length: 12 amino acids.

This clonotype appeared once. The rearrangement links TRBV7-8 to TRBJ2-5, with D possibly matching TRBD1 (5 bases). The CDR3 is 14 residues long. Germline CDR1 and CDR2: SGHVS and FQNEAQ. Trimming cost V 4 bases and J 4 bases, with 13 bases left between them. CDR3 protein: CASSYAGLGETQYF. CDR3 bases: TGTGCCAGCAGCTACGCAGGGCTTGGAGAGACCCAGTACTTC.

This clonotype appeared a single time. The junction and the germline gene differ at one end; a read error may be behind it. The chain recombines TRBV7-9 with TRBJ1-6; 7 bases align to TRBD1. The V gene's germline CDR1 is SEHNR and CDR2 FQNEAQ (reference sequence). The CDR3 has 15 amino acids. The DNA for the CDR3 is TGTGCCCGCAGCTTAGGAGGCAGGGGACAGTCACCCCTCCACTTT. Its translation: CARSLGGRGQSPLHF.

This clonotype appeared many times. The V call is TRBV20-1, the J call TRBJ2-7; D is perhaps TRBD1 (5 bases). V was cut by 5 bases and J by 3 bases, with 17 bases left in between. Germline lookup yields CDR1 DFQATT and CDR2 SNEGSKA (reference sequence). The CDR3 has 14 amino acids. DNA for the CDR3: TGCAGTGCTTTCCTACCCCCACAGGTCTACGAGCAGTACTTC. This translates into CSAFLPPQVYEQYF.

This clonotype was recorded at least ten times. This chain connects TRBV10-2 to TRBJ2-7, with 11 bases lining up with TRBD2. This CDR3 is built from 16 residues. Germline CDR1 WSHSY, CDR2 SAAADI. With V trimmed by 2 bases and J by 7 bases, 10 bases remained unmatched. The CDR3 sequence is CASSEPGTRLAGEQYF. The CDR3 DNA is TGCGCCAGCAGTGAGCCCGGGACCAGACTAGCGGGGGAGCAGTACTTC.

Worth noting for this clonotype: Possible read error: a much larger clone is one base away. V is TRBV20-1 and J is TRBJ2-5; 8 nucleotides match TRBD1. CDR1 DFQATT and CDR2 SNEGSKA come from the germline V gene (reference sequence). CDR3 length: 15 amino acids. CDR3 nucleotides: TGCAGTGCTAGTTTGTTGGACAGGGCCCAAGGGACCCAGTACTTC. Translation: CSASLLDRAQGTQYF.

This clonotype came up a few times. The rearrangement joins TRBV11-2 to TRBJ1-1; 7 bases fit TRBD1. CDR3 length: 16 amino acids. J was trimmed by 1 base and V by 5 bases; bases with no gene match: 10. Per the germline V gene, CDR1 is SGHAT and CDR2 is FQNNGV. The CDR3 loop is CASSPLKQGKNTEAFF. In DNA, the CDR3 is TGTGCCAGCAGCCCCCTAAAACAGGGGAAGAACACTGAAGCTTTCTTT.

The gene calls are TRBV6-5 and TRBJ2-7, with 7 nucleotides matching TRBD1. V trimming: 4 bases; J trimming: 5 bases; junction bases outside the gene matches: 11. Germline values: CDR1 MNHEY, CDR2 SVGAGI. The CDR3 covers 15 residues. The CDR3 DNA reads TGTGCCAGCAGTTTGTCCCCCGACAGGGCCCACGAGCAGTACTTC. It codes for CASSLSPDRAHEQYF.

The table lists this clonotype with many counts. The chain couples TRBV9 to TRBJ2-7; 7 positions agree with TRBD1. Germline values: CDR1 SGDLS, CDR2 YYNGEE. The CDR3 runs to 15 residues. V trimming: 4 bases; J trimming: 2 bases; junction bases outside the gene matches: 9. As DNA, the CDR3 is TGTGCCAGCAGCCCGCCGGGACAGTCAACCTACGAGCAGTACTTC. Encoded protein: CASSPPGQSTYEQYF.

This clonotype was seen at least ten times. The chain links TRBV7-9 to TRBJ2-7, with TRBD1 matching 8 bases. From germline, CDR1 is SEHNR and CDR2 FQNEAQ (reference sequence). The CDR3 totals 14 residues. Losses at the gene ends were 3 bases for V and 4 bases for J; bases not matched to a gene: 5. In DNA form, the CDR3 reads TGTGCCAGCAGCTTCGGACAGGGTGGTTACGAGCAGTACTTC. It encodes CASSFGQGGYEQYF.

The chain combines TRBV10-2 with TRBJ2-7, with D maybe TRBD1 (5 bases). The ends were cut back, 4 bases at V and 4 bases at J, with 14 bases in the middle. CDR3 length: 14 amino acids. Germline V CDR1 and CDR2: WSHSY, SAAADI. The CDR3 loop is CASSGRAVGYEQYF. The CDR3 nucleotides read TGCGCCAGCAGTGGCAGGGCCGTGGGTTACGAGCAGTACTTC.